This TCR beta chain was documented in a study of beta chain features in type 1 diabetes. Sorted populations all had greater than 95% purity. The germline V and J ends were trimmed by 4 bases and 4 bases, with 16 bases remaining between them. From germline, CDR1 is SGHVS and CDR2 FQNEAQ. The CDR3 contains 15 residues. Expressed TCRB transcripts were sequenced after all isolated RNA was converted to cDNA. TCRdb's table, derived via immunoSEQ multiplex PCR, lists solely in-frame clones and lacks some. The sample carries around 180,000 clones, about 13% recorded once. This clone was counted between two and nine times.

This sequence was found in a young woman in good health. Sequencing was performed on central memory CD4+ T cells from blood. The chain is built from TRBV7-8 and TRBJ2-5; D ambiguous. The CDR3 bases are TGTGCCAGCAGCTCCCCAGCGAAACGCCGAGAGACCCAGTACTTC. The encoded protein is CASSSPAKRRETQYF.